A single T cell receptor (beta chain) is shown here with its context. Per the germline V gene, CDR1 is SGHAT and CDR2 is FQNNGV. The V and J ends lost 1 base and 8 bases, in that order; junction bases with no gene match: 5. The CDR3 contains 15 residues. The entry originates in a study of cytomegalovirus exposure and HLA in healthy donors. Donors came from a validation cohort of approximately 110 subjects, distinct from the first 666-subject cohort. The table came from immunoSEQ multiplex PCR; TCRdb's copy has only in-frame clones and leaves some out. The table lists 150,000 to 200,000 clones, over 85% of them singletons.

The chain joins TRBV11-2 to TRBJ1-4; 9 bases are shared with TRBD1. The clonotype was recovered from a man aged 18 to 30 in good health and CMV-seropositive. The source material was PBMCs. The chain's CDR3 is CASSLGDRDEEKLFF. In DNA form, the CDR3 reads TGTGCCAGCAGCTTAGGGGACAGGGACGAGGAAAAACTGTTTTTT.